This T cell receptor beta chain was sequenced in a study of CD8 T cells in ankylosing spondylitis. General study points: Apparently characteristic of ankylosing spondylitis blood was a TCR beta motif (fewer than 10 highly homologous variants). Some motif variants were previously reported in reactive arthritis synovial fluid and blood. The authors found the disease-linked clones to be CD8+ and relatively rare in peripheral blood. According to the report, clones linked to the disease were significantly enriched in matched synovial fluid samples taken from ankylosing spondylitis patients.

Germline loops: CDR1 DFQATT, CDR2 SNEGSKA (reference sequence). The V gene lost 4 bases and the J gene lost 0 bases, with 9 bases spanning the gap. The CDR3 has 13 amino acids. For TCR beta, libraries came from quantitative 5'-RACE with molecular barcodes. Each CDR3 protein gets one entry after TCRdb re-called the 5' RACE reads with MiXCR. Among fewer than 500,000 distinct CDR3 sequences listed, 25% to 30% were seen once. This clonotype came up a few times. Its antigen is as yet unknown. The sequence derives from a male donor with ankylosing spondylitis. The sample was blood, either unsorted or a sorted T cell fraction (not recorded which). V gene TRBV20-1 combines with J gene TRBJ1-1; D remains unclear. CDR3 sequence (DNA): TGCAGTGCTACCCCAGACATGAACACTGAAGCTTTCTTT. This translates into CSATPDMNTEAFF.